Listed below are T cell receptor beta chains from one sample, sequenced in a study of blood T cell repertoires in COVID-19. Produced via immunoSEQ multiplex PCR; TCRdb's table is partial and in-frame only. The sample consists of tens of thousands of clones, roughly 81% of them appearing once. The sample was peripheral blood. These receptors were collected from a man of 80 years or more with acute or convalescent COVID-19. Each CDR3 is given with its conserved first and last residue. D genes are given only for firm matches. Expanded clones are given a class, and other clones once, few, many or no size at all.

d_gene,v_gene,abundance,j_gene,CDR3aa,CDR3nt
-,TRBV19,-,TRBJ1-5,CASSLPGIESNQPQHF,TGTGCCAGTAGCCTACCCGGGATTGAGAGCAATCAGCCCCAGCATTTT
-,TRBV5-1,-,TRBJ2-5,CASSDGQIQETQYF,TGCGCCAGCAGCGACGGACAGATCCAAGAGACCCAGTACTTC
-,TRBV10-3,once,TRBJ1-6,CAISEYPPGKSNSPLHF,TGTGCCATCAGTGAGTACCCGCCAGGAAAAAGTAATTCACCCCTCCACTTT
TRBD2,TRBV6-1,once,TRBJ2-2,CASSVAGLKDTGELFF,TGTGCCAGCAGTGTAGCGGGGCTGAAGGACACCGGGGAGCTGTTTTTT
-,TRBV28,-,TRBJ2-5,CASSYPRRETQYF,TGTGCCAGCAGTTATCCGAGGAGGGAGACCCAGTACTTC
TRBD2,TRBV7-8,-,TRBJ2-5,CASRPGTIGSGYQETQYF,TGTGCCAGCAGACCCGGGACTATAGGATCGGGCTACCAAGAGACCCAGTACTTC
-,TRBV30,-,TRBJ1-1,CAWRPEWLTEAFF,TGTGCCTGGAGGCCAGAATGGCTCACTGAAGCTTTCTTT
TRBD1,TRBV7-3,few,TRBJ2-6,CASSPQGATGANVLTF,TGTGCCAGCAGCCCCCAGGGGGCGACCGGGGCCAACGTCCTGACTTTC
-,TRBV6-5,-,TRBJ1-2,CASSPAGQSYGYTF,TGTGCCAGCAGTCCCGCCGGACAGTCCTATGGCTACACCTTC
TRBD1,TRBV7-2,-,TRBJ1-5,CASSSRTGEYQPQHF,TGTGCCAGCAGCTCGCGGACAGGGGAGTATCAGCCCCAGCATTTT
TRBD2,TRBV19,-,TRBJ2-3,CASSRVASGLSTDTQYF,TGTGCCAGTAGCCGTGTGGCTAGCGGTCTAAGCACAGATACGCAGTATTTT
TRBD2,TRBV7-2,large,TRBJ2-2,CASSLVLAGAGELFF,TGTGCCAGCAGCTTAGTACTAGCGGGAGCCGGGGAGCTGTTTTTT
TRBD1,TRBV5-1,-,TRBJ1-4,CASREGYRGRTTNEKLFF,TGCGCCAGCAGAGAAGGCTACAGGGGGCGGACGACTAATGAAAAACTGTTTTTT
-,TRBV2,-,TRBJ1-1,CASRQTAPADTEAFF,TGTGCCAGCAGACAGACAGCACCCGCGGACACTGAAGCTTTCTTT
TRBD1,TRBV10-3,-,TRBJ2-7,CAISPGTGTEQYF,TGTGCCATCAGTCCCGGGACAGGGACCGAGCAGTACTTC
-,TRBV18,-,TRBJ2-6,CASSLSGANVLTF,TGTGCCAGCTCCCTCTCTGGGGCCAACGTCCTGACTTTC
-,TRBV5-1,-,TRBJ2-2,CASSLFQSIGELFF,TGCGCCAGCAGCCTCTTCCAGTCGATCGGGGAGCTGTTTTTT
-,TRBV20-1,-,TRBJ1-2,CSEETGSHYTF,TGCAGTGAAGAAACAGGATCTCATTACACCTTC
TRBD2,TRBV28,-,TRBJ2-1,CASRGGGHNEQFF,TGTGCCAGCAGGGGCGGGGGGCACAATGAGCAGTTCTTC
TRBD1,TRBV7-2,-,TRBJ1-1,CASSSGQMNTEAFF,TGTGCCAGCAGCTCGGGACAGATGAACACTGAAGCTTTCTTT
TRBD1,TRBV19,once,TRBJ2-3,CASSIEAGGTQYF,TGTGCCAGTAGTATAGAGGCAGGGGGTACGCAGTATTTT
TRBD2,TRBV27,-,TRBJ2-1,CASSNLAGSSNEQFF,TGTGCCAGCAGTAACCTAGCGGGAAGTTCGAATGAGCAGTTCTTC
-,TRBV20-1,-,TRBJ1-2,CSARTDYGYTF,TGCAGTGCCCGGACAGATTATGGCTACACCTTC
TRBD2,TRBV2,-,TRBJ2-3,CASSRTSGSTDTQYF,TGTGCCAGCTCCCGGACTAGCGGGAGCACAGATACGCAGTATTTT
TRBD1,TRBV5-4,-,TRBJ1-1,CASSSPGTGGLGTEAFF,TGTGCCAGCAGCTCGCCCGGGACAGGGGGTTTGGGAACTGAAGCTTTCTTT
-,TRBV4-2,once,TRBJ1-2,CASSQEVGGRTF,TGTGCCAGCAGCCAAGAAGTTGGGGGCCGAACCTTC
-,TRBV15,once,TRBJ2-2,CATSRVSGGELFF,TGTGCCACCAGCAGAGTATCCGGCGGGGAGCTGTTTTTT
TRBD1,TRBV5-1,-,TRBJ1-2,CASSLGTGHYGYTF,TGCGCCAGCAGCCTAGGGACAGGGCACTATGGCTACACCTTC
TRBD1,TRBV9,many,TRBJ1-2,CASSLTGGAGGYTF,TGTGCCAGCAGCCTGACAGGGGGCGCGGGTGGCTACACCTTC
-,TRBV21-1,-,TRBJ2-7,CASSRLRVYEQYF,TGTGCCAGCAGCAGACTCAGGGTTTACGAGCAGTACTTC
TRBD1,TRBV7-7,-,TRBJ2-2,CASTRGTGDTGELFF,TGTGCTAGCACCCGAGGGACAGGGGATACCGGGGAGCTGTTTTTT
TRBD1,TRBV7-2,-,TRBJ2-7,CASSLARTGGRYEQYF,TGTGCCAGCAGCTTAGCCCGGACAGGGGGGAGGTACGAGCAGTACTTC
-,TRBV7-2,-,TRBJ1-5,CASSTTGNQPQHF,TGTGCCAGCAGCACCACAGGGAATCAGCCCCAGCATTTT
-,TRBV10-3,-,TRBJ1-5,CAISYRDDQPQHF,TGTGCCATCAGTTACAGGGACGATCAGCCCCAGCATTTT
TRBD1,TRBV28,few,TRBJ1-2,CASSADRDREFGYTF,TGTGCCAGCAGTGCCGACCGGGACAGGGAGTTTGGCTACACCTTC
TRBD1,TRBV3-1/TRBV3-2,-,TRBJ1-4,CASSQSGTGAEKLFF,TGTGCCAGCAGCCAGTCCGGGACAGGGGCCGAAAAACTGTTTTTT
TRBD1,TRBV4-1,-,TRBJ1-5,CASSQDWAGGQPQHF,TGCGCCAGCAGCCAAGATTGGGCAGGGGGACAGCCCCAGCATTTT
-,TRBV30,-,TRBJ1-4,CAWRQGRNEKLFF,TGTGCCTGGAGACAGGGTCGAAATGAAAAACTGTTTTTT
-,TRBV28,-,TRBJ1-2,CASSPGQTNGYTF,TGTGCCAGCAGCCCCGGACAGACGAATGGCTACACCTTC
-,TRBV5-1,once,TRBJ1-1,CASSLVSRGTEAFF,TGCGCCAGCAGCTTGGTGTCCCGGGGCACTGAAGCTTTCTTT
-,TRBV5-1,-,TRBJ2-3,CASKLRGEGADTQYF,TGCGCCAGCAAGCTCAGGGGAGAGGGCGCAGATACGCAGTATTTT
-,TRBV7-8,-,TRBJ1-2,CASSSQGYGYTF,TGTGCCAGCAGCTCCCAGGGGTACGGCTACACCTTC
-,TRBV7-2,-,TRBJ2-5,CASTLSMSETQYF,TGTGCCAGCACCTTGAGCATGTCGGAGACCCAGTACTTC
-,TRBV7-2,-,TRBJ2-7,CASSLAGGYEQYF,TGTGCCAGCAGCTTGGCAGGAGGCTACGAGCAGTACTTC
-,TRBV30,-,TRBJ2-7,CAWSVGAAEQYF,TGTGCCTGGAGTGTAGGGGCGGCGGAGCAGTACTTC
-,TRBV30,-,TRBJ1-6,CAWSRGGAVDNSPLHF,TGTGCCTGGTCTAGGGGGGGGGCGGTTGATAATTCACCCCTCCACTTT
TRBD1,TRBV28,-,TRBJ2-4,CASSNIRDRGRGIQYF,TGTGCCAGCAGCAATATCCGGGACAGGGGGAGGGGCATTCAGTACTTC
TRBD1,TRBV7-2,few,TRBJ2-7,CASSPGQGPYEQYF,TGTGCCAGCAGCCCAGGACAGGGCCCCTACGAGCAGTACTTC
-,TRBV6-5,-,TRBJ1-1,CASSFDGDTEAFF,TGTGCCAGCAGCTTTGACGGGGACACTGAAGCTTTCTTT
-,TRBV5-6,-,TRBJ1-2,CASSLVGDRDPYGYTF,TGTGCCAGCAGCTTGGTTGGTGACAGAGATCCCTATGGCTACACCTTC
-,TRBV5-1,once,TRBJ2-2,CASSFAVNEGGELFF,TGCGCCAGCAGCTTTGCCGTGAACGAGGGCGGGGAGCTGTTTTTT
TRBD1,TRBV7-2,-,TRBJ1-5,CASSLEKGAWQPQHF,TGTGCCAGCAGCTTAGAGAAGGGGGCTTGGCAGCCCCAGCATTTT
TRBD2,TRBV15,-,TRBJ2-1,CATSREAGGPGEQFF,TGTGCCACCAGCAGAGAGGCGGGGGGGCCAGGTGAGCAGTTCTTC
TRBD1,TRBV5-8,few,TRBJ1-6,CASSLGQGSFSPLHF,TGTGCCAGCAGCTTGGGACAGGGATCCTTTTCACCCCTCCACTTT
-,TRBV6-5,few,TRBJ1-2,CASRSPGDEGYTF,TGTGCCAGCAGGAGTCCAGGGGATGAAGGCTACACCTTC
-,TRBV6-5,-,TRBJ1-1,CASSYLGTNPNTEAFF,TGTGCCAGCAGTTACTTAGGGACAAATCCCAACACTGAAGCTTTCTTT
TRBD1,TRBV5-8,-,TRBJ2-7,CASSLGTGTVSYEQYF,TGTGCCAGCAGCTTGGGTACCGGGACAGTTTCCTACGAGCAGTACTTC
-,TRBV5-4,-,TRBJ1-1,CASSLQGGGAEAFF,TGTGCCAGCAGCTTACAGGGCGGGGGGGCGGAAGCTTTCTTT
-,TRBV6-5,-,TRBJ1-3,CASSYDGGTSGNTIYF,TGTGCCAGCAGTTACGACGGCGGGACCTCTGGAAACACCATATATTTT